A single sample is the source of the 18 T cell receptor beta chains below, sequenced in a study of blood T cell repertoires in COVID-19. Measured with immunoSEQ multiplex PCR; TCRdb has only the in-frame clones, and not every one. The data contain around 140,000 clones, about four fifths of them singletons. The source material was peripheral blood. The receptor set was obtained from a human donor in a cohort sampled during active COVID-19.

This chain links TRBV7-2 with TRBJ1-1; D possibly corresponds to TRBD1 (5 bases). Germline assignment: CDR1 SGHTA and CDR2 FQGNSA. The V and J ends lost 2 bases and 6 bases respectively, with 16 bases between them. This CDR3 has 15 residues. CDR3 DNA sequence: TGTGCCAGCAGCTTACATCCGGCGGGGGGGGCTGAAGCTTTCTTT. Amino acid sequence: CASSLHPAGGAEAFF.

This chain links TRBV3-1 (or the pseudogene TRBV3-2) with TRBJ2-7; 12 bases fit TRBD2. In germline, CDR1 is LGHDT, CDR2 YNNKEL (reference sequence). The CDR3 spans 16 residues. The V and J ends lost 2 bases and 2 bases, in that order; junction bases with no gene match: 4. The CDR3 DNA reads as TGTGCCAGCAGCCAATCCCCTAGCGGGAGGGCCTACGAGCAGTACTTC. Its translation is CASSQSPSGRAYEQYF.

This sequence joins TRBV25-1 and TRBJ2-7; D not certain. CDR1 is MGHDK and CDR2 is SYGVNS in the germline V gene. The CDR3 loop spans 16 amino acids. Deletions cut 2 bases from V and 2 bases from J, with 16 bases between. The CDR3 reads CASSEGGARLPYEQYF. CDR3 nucleotides: TGTGCCAGCAGTGAAGGTGGAGCGCGTTTGCCCTACGAGCAGTACTTC.

V gene TRBV11-2 combines with J gene TRBJ2-5; 10 positions match TRBD1. CDR1 and CDR2 from the germline V gene are SGHAT and FQNNGV. Losses at the gene ends were 1 base for V and 6 bases for J; bases not matched to a gene: 8. This CDR3 has 16 residues. CDR3: CASSLAPGQGRQTQYF. In nucleotides, the CDR3 is TGTGCCAGCAGCTTAGCCCCGGGACAGGGGAGACAGACCCAGTACTTC.

As regards this clone: Relative to the germline gene, one junction end is altered; a read error may explain this. The sample contains more than one DNA sequence encoding this CDR3. The chain is built from TRBV14 and TRBJ2-7, with TRBD1 as a possible D gene (6 bases). This CDR3 is built from 15 residues. CDR1 and CDR2 (germline): SGHDN, FVKESK. CDR3 residues: CASSQDLDRTYEQYF. In DNA form, the CDR3 reads TGCGCCAGCAGCCAAGATTTAGACAGGACCTACGAGCAGTACTTC.

The rearrangement joins TRBV7-3 to TRBJ2-1; TRBD2 aligns across 11 bases. V was pared by 5 bases and J by 8 bases, with 11 bases of the junction left unmatched. CDR1 and CDR2 from the germline V gene are SGHTA and FQGTGA. CDR3 length equals 16 residues. CDR3 amino acids: CASSQFGTSGIDEQFF. CDR3 bases: TGTGCCAGCAGCCAATTCGGGACTAGCGGTATAGATGAGCAGTTCTTC.

This sequence joins TRBV5-1 and TRBJ1-1; a possible D gene is TRBD1 (6 bases). The V end was cut by 1 base, the J end by 1 base, with 14 bases between. The germline V gene has CDR1 SGHRS and CDR2 YFSETQ. CDR3 length: 16 residues. This chain's CDR3 is CASSLSVWDKNTEAFF. CDR3 sequence (DNA): TGCGCCAGCAGCTTGAGCGTCTGGGACAAGAACACTGAAGCTTTCTTT.

The V and J genes are TRBV7-2 and TRBJ1-1, with TRBD1 identical over 7 bases. Looked up from germline, CDR1 is SGHTA and CDR2 is FQGNSA. V shed 5 bases and J 1 base; nucleotides not matched to a gene: 7. The CDR3 is 15 amino acids. The CDR3 DNA follows: TGTGCCAGCAGCGCCGGATCAGGGGGGAACACTGAAGCTTTCTTT. This encodes CASSAGSGGNTEAFF.

This clone was observed a single time. The V and J genes are TRBV28 and TRBJ1-5, with D possibly being TRBD1 (5 bases). V lost 7 bases and J 0 bases, leaving 22 bases between the germline ends. Germline V gene data show CDR1 as MDHEN and CDR2 as SYDVKM. The CDR3 length is 18 residues. CDR3 loop: CASNLGVRGDYSNQPQHF. The CDR3 DNA reads TGTGCCAGCAACCTTGGGGTCCGGGGGGATTATAGCAATCAGCCCCAGCATTTT. Full variable domain (remainder filled in from reference TRBV28 and TRBJ1-5): DVKVTQSSRYLVKRTGEKVFLECVQDMDHENMFWYRQDPGLGLRLIYFSYDVKMKEKGDIPEGYSVSREKKERFSLILESASTNQTSMYLCASNLGVRGDYSNQPQHFGDGTRLSIL.

This clone was detected once. The J gene is TRBJ2-2, the V gene TRBV12-2; the table's D call, TRBD2, has no DNA check behind it. TRBV12-2 is a pseudogene segment. The CDR3 consists of 17 residues. In nucleotides, the CDR3 is TGTGCAAGTCGCTTAGATTGGACGGGGGGTCCCACCGGGGAGCTGTTTTTT. Translation gives CASRLDWTGGPTGELFF.

The chain joins TRBV15 to TRBJ1-2, with TRBD1 matching 8 bases. The CDR3 runs 16 residues. Germline V gene lookup returns CDR1 LNHNV and CDR2 YYDKDF (reference sequence). Trimming cost V 0 bases and J 5 bases; bases outside gene matches: 8. The CDR3 DNA reads as TGTGCCACCAGCAGAGACACCGCCGGGACAGGATATGGCTACACCTTC. This sequence encodes CATSRDTAGTGYGYTF. Drawing the rest from reference TRBV15 and TRBJ1-2, the complete variable domain is DAMVIQNPRYQVTQFGKPVTLSCSQTLNHNVMYWYQQKSSQAPKLLFHYYDKDFNNEADTPDNFQSRRPNTSFCFLDIRSPGLGDTAMYLCATSRDTAGTGYGYTFGSGTRLTVV.

In its sample, this clone was seen a few times. This chain uses TRBV7-9 with TRBJ1-6; no firm D call. The germline CDR1 and CDR2 sequences are SEHNR and FQNEAQ (reference sequence). V dropped 2 bases and J dropped 0 bases, with 5 bases sitting between them. The CDR3 has 15 residues. The CDR3 reads CASSLKSSYNSPLHF. The CDR3, as DNA: TGTGCCAGCAGCTTAAAGAGCTCCTATAATTCACCCCTCCACTTT.

The chain has TRBV7-9 and TRBJ1-1; 8 nucleotides match TRBD1. V lost 5 bases, J lost 4 bases, and 9 bases stayed unmatched. This CDR3 contains 15 residues. CDR1 and CDR2 from the germline V gene are SEHNR and FQNEAQ (reference sequence). The chain's CDR3 is CASSRYGQGGTEAFF. The CDR3 DNA reads TGTGCCAGCAGCAGATACGGACAGGGAGGCACTGAAGCTTTCTTT. The complete variable domain, with remaining parts taken from reference TRBV7-9 and TRBJ1-1, reads DTGVSQNPRHKITKRGQNVTFRCDPISEHNRLYWYRQTLGQGPEFLTYFQNEAQLEKSRLLSDRFSAERPKGSFSTLEIQRTEQGDSAMYLCASSRYGQGGTEAFFGQGTRLTVV.

This clone was detected only once. The genes are TRBV24-1 and TRBJ2-3, with 9 bases that match TRBD2. CDR1 and CDR2 from the germline V gene are KGHDR and SFDVKD. The V segment lost 4 bases and the J segment 2 bases; nucleotides outside the gene matches: 15. The CDR3 consists of 19 residues. The CDR3 DNA is TGTGCCACCAGTGACCCTTCACGCTCCAGCGGGAGGTACACAGATACGCAGTATTTT. Protein sequence: CATSDPSRSSGRYTDTQYF.

V gene TRBV25-1 combines with J gene TRBJ2-2; 9 positions match TRBD1. The CDR3 sequence is 14 residues long. The J segment lost 8 bases and the V segment lost 8 bases, leaving 9 bases of the junction unmatched. Germline V CDR1 and CDR2: MGHDK, SYGVNS. This CDR3 is CASSDRGTVGELFF. The CDR3 DNA follows: TGTGCCAGCTCGGACAGGGGCACGGTGGGGGAGCTGTTTTTT.

The chain has TRBV27 and TRBJ2-7; D is possibly TRBD2 (7 bases). Germline assignment: CDR1 MNHEY and CDR2 SMNVEV (reference sequence). The CDR3 covers 14 residues. The V end lost 5 bases, the J end lost 0 bases, and 11 bases lay between the germline ends. The CDR3 bases are TGTGCCAGCAGTAGGGGGGGGCGCTCCTACGAGCAGTACTTC. It encodes CASSRGGRSYEQYF.

Only a few counts were recorded for this clone. The chain recombines TRBV14 with TRBJ2-7, with 8 bases lining up with TRBD1. There are 14 residues in the CDR3. The trim removed 4 bases at V and 6 bases at J, leaving 8 bases unmatched. Per germline, CDR1 SGHDN and CDR2 FVKESK. The CDR3 nucleotides read TGTGCCAGCAGCCGGACAGGGACCCATTCCGAGCAGTACTTC. It yields the protein CASSRTGTHSEQYF.

The rearrangement joins TRBV7-9 to TRBJ1-4, with no clear D. There are 13 residues in the CDR3. Trimming removed 11 bases from V and 2 bases from J, with 12 bases in between. Per germline, CDR1 SEHNR and CDR2 FQNEAQ (reference sequence). CDR3 in DNA: TGTGCCGGGGAGAGGTGGACTAATGAAAAACTGTTTTTT. Protein product: CAGERWTNEKLFF.